The subject of this entry is one TCR beta chain. What this receptor recognizes is not known. It has no much larger one-base neighbor in the sample; base qualities were not kept. The source of the sample is a study of glioma-infiltrating T cells after dendritic cell vaccination (dated by TCRdb to the mid-2010s). General notes on the study: The cohort comprised roughly 15 glioblastoma patients from Phase I and II dendritic cell vaccination trials, 9 newly diagnosed and 6 with recurrent disease. Between the early 2000s and the early 2010s, patients were given autologous tumor lysate-pulsed dendritic cell vaccination. To make the vaccine, monocyte-derived dendritic cells were cultured for approximately 7 days with IL-4 and GM-CSF and then pulsed overnight with autologous tumor lysate. Three intradermal dendritic cell vaccine injections were administered to patients at biweekly intervals in the arm below the axilla. In glioblastoma patients vaccinated with dendritic cells, deep sequencing of TCR beta CDR3 regions served to measure the amount of tumor-infiltrating lymphocytes and to compare repertoires between tumor and blood. Survival after dendritic cell vaccination was correlated with TCR sequencing metrics, including TIL content and tumor-blood repertoire overlap.

Beyond this particular receptor, the publication reports: The cohort was small and heterogeneous, and full blood and tumor sets were available for few patients, with initial-recurrent tumor pairs available for even fewer patients. The response model built on TCR overlap across three groups was characterized as speculative, with prospective validation still needed. After dendritic cell vaccination, a higher estimated pretreatment TIL content predicted longer time to progression and longer overall survival. No direct relationship between TCR clonality and survival was found, suggesting that a diverse polyclonal response may matter.

The immunoSEQ assay amplified TCRB CDR3 regions from 1.5 to 2.5 micrograms of genomic DNA, or from all available DNA when less than that amount was available. The multiplex PCR relied on 60 forward primers for TCR V beta segments and 13 reverse primers for J beta segments. To estimate reads per starting template, synthetic control templates were spiked into each sample at limiting dilution. The Illumina HiSeq System generated 87 bp sequencing reads. The authors processed their data as follows. To remove PCR and sequencing errors, closely related sequences were merged with a nearest neighbor algorithm. TCR overlap was defined as the percentage of unique tumor TCR beta sequences that were also found in the peripheral blood of the same patient. The immuneACCESS repertoire file appears here via TCRdb, limited to in-frame rearrangements. These files lack a portion of the clones; in checked studies, under half of the deficit traces to unresolved V genes, and the cause of the others is not known. That table gives V, J and clone size, and the DNA gave D and trimming. The sample table lists roughly 100,000 clones, less than 90% of them with a count of one. Under 8% of the sample goes to the ten largest clones.

Explained via the paper, the time point label denotes: after dendritic cell vaccination, including at tumor progression/relapse. Patients were selected for having adequate residual fresh-frozen tumor tissue and more than two years of available survival data. None of the glioblastoma patients carried an isocitrate dehydrogenase mutation, although molecular status otherwise varied. PBMC were collected before vaccination, two weeks after the third vaccination, and at tumor progression when it occurred. Genomic DNA was extracted with the Qiagen DNeasy Blood extraction Kit. From a lookup of the germline V gene, CDR1 and CDR2 are SGDLS and YYNGEE. The junction carries 16 bases between V and J, which are trimmed by 3 bases and 0 bases respectively. Including the terminal cysteine and phenylalanine, the CDR3 comprises 17 residues. The DNA shown is the 51-base CDR3, in frame from base 1.

The specimen comprised blood, sampled after dendritic cell vaccination. This TCR was recovered from a human donor with glioblastoma. The rearranged segments are TRBV9 and TRBJ1-3; a tentative D match to TRBD1 spans 5 bases. For the CDR3, the sequence is CASSGGGRILSGNTIYF. The nucleotides read TGTGCCAGCAGCGGGGGCGGACGCATCCTCTCTGGAAACACCATATATTTT.